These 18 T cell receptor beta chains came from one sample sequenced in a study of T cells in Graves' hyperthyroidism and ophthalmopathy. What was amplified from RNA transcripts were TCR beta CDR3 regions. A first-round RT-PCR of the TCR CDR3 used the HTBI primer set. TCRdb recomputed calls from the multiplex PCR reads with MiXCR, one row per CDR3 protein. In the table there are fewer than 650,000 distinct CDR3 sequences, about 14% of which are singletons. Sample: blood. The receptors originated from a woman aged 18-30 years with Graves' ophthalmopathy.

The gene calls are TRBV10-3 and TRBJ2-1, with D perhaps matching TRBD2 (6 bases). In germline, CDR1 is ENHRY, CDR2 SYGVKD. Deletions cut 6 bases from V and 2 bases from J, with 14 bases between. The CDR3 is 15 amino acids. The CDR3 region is CAISHGGAAYNEQFF. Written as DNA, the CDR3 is TGTGCCATCAGCCACGGGGGTGCGGCCTACAATGAGCAGTTCTTC.

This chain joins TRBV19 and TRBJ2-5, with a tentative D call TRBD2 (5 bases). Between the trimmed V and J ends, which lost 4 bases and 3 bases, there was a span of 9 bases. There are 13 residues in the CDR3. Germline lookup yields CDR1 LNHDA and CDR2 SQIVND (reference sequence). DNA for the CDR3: TGTGCCAGTAGTAAAGGGAGAAAAGAGACCCAGTACTTC. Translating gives CASSKGRKETQYF.

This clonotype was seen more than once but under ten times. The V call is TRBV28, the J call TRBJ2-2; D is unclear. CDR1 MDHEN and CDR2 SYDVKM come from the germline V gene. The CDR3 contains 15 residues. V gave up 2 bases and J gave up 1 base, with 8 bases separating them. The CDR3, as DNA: TGTGCCAGCAGTTTACCGCCGGGGAACACCGGGGAGCTGTTTTTT. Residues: CASSLPPGNTGELFF. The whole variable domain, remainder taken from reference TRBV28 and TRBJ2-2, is DVKVTQSSRYLVKRTGEKVFLECVQDMDHENMFWYRQDPGLGLRLIYFSYDVKMKEKGDIPEGYSVSREKKERFSLILESASTNQTSMYLCASSLPPGNTGELFFGEGSRLTVL.

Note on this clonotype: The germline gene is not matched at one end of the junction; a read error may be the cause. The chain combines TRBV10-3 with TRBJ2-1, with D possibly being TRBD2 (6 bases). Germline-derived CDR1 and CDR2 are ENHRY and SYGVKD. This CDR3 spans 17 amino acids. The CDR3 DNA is TGTGCCACCAGTGATCCCGGTCGGGGGTTCTCGTACAATGAGCAGTTCTTC. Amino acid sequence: CATSDPGRGFSYNEQFF.

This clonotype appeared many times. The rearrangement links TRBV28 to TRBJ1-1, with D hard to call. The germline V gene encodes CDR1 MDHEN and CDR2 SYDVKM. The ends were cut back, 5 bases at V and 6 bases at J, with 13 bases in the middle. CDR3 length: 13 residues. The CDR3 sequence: CASSTSWGSEAFF. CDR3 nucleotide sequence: TGTGCCAGCAGTACCTCATGGGGATCTGAAGCTTTCTTT.

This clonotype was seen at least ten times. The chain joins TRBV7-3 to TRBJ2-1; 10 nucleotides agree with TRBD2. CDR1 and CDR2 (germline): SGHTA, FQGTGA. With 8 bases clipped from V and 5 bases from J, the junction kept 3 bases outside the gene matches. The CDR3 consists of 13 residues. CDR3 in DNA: TGTGCCAGCGGGACTAGCGTCAACAATGAGCAGTTCTTC. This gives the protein CASGTSVNNEQFF.

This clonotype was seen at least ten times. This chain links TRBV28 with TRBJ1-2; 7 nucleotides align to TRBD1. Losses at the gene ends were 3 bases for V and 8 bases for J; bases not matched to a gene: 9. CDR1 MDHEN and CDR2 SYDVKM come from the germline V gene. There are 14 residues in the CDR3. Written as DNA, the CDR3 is TGTGCCAGCAGTTTCATTACAGGGGCGCGAGGCTACACCTTC. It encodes CASSFITGARGYTF.

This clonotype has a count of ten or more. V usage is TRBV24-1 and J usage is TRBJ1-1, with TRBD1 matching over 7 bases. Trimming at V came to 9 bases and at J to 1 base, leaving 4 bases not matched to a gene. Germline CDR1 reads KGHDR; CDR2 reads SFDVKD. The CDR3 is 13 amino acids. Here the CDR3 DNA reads TGTGCCACCCGAGACAGGGCGAACACTGAAGCTTTCTTT. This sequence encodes CATRDRANTEAFF.

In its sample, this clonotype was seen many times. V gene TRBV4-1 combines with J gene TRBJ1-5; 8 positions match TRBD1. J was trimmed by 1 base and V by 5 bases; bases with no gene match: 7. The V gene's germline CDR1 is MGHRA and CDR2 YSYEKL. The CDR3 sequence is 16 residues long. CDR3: CASSMTGVISNQPQHF. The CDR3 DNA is TGCGCCAGCAGCATGACAGGGGTGATAAGCAATCAGCCCCAGCATTTT.

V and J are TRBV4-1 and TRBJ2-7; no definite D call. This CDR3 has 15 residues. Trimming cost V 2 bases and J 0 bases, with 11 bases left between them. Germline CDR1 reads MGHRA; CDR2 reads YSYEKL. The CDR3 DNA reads TGCGCCAGCAGCCAAACTACACTGAGCTCCTACGAGCAGTACTTC. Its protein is CASSQTTLSSYEQYF.

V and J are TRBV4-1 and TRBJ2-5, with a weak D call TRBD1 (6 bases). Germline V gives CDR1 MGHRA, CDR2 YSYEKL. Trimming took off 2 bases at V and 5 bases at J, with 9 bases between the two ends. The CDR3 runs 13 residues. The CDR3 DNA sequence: TGCGCCAGCAGCCAATGGACAGACGAGACCCAGTACTTC. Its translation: CASSQWTDETQYF.

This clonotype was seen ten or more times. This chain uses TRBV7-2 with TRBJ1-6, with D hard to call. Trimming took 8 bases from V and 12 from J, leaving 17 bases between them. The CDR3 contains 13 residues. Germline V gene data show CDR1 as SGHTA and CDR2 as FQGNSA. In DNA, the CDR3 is TGTGCCAGCGATACTGGAATGGGTAAACCCCTCCACTTT. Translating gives CASDTGMGKPLHF.

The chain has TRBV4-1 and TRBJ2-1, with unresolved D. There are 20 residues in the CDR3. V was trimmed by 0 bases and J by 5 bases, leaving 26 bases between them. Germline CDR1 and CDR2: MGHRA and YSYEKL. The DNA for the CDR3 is TGCGCCAGCAGCCAAGATCCCCATGGCGGAAGACCCGGCGGAAACAATGAGCAGTTCTTC. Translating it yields CASSQDPHGGRPGGNNEQFF.

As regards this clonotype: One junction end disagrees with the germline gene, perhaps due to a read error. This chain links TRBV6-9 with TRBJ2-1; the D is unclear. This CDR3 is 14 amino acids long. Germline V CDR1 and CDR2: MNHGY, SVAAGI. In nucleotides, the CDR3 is TGTGCCAGCAGTTGGAACTACATACACAATGAGCGGTTCTTC. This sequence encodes CASSWNYIHNERFF.

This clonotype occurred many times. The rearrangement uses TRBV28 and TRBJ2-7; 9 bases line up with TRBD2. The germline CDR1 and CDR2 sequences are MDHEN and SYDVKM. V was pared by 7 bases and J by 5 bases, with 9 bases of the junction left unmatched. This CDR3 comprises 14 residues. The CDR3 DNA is TGTGCCAGCACATCTAGCGGGAAGGTAGACGAGCAGTACTTC. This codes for CASTSSGKVDEQYF. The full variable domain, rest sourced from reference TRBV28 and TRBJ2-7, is DVKVTQSSRYLVKRTGEKVFLECVQDMDHENMFWYRQDPGLGLRLIYFSYDVKMKEKGDIPEGYSVSREKKERFSLILESASTNQTSMYLCASTSSGKVDEQYFGPGTRLTVT.

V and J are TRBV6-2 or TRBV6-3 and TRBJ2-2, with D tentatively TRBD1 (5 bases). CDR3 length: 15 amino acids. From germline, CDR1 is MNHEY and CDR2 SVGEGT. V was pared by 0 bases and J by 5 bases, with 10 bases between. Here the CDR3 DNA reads TGTGCCAGCAGTTACTCTGTTCAGGGTACCGGGGAGCTGTTTTTT. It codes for CASSYSVQGTGELFF.

CDR3 DNA: TGTGCCAGCAGTGATTTGACGGGACAGGGGGGCCAAGAGACCCAGTACTTC. This gives the protein CASSDLTGQGGQETQYF. V usage is TRBV28 and J usage is TRBJ2-5; 11 bases are a match to TRBD1. The CDR3 runs 17 residues. With 5 bases clipped from V and 1 base from J, the junction kept 9 bases outside the gene matches. Germline CDR1 is MDHEN and CDR2 is SYDVKM.

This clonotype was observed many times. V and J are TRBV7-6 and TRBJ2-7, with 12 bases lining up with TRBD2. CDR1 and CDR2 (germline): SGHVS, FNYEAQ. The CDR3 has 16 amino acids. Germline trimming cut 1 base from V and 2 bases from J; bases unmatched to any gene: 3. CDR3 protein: CASSLVLAGGPYEQYF. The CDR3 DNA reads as TGTGCCAGCAGCTTAGTCCTAGCGGGAGGGCCCTACGAGCAGTACTTC.